The clone carrying this T cell receptor (beta chain) was recorded a few times. This sample was included in a study of identical twins. There are 14 residues in the CDR3. Germline V gives CDR1 LNHNV, CDR2 YYDKDF (reference sequence). V lost 4 bases to trimming and J lost 5 bases, with 11 bases between them. The authors used template switching to add a universal primer site and gave cDNA unique molecular identifiers. One entry per CDR3 protein, called by TCRdb with MiXCR from the 5' RACE reads. Counted here are 1.5 million to 2 million distinct CDR3 sequences, more than 30% occurring once; the ten biggest clones make up 0.25% to 0.3%.

This TCR was sampled from a newborn girl in good health. V gene TRBV15 combines with J gene TRBJ1-4; D is undetermined. Sequences were obtained from cord blood. CDR3 region: CATSIRRRNEKLFF. The CDR3 bases are TGTGCCACCAGCATCCGTCGACGGAATGAAAAACTGTTTTTT.